The sequence of this T cell receptor (beta chain) was determined in a study of blood T cell repertoires in COVID-19. Assay: immunoSEQ multiplex PCR; the TCRdb copy retains only in-frame clones and omits some. The sample lists 350,000 to 450,000 clones, 88% occurring once. Remarks on this clone: The junction departs from the called germline gene at one end, perhaps through a read error.

The CDR3 totals 16 residues. Looked up from germline, CDR1 is SSHAT and CDR2 is FNYEAQ (reference sequence). The sequence was obtained from a woman under 30 who had been exposed to COVID-19. Sequencing was carried out using PBMCs or T cells enriched from blood (not recorded which). This chain connects TRBV7-7 to TRBJ2-2; 8 bases match TRBD2. This CDR3 is CASSLLPGLGTGELFF. CDR3 DNA sequence: TGTGCTAGCAGCTTACTCCCGGGACTAGGCACCGGGGAGCTGTTTTTT.